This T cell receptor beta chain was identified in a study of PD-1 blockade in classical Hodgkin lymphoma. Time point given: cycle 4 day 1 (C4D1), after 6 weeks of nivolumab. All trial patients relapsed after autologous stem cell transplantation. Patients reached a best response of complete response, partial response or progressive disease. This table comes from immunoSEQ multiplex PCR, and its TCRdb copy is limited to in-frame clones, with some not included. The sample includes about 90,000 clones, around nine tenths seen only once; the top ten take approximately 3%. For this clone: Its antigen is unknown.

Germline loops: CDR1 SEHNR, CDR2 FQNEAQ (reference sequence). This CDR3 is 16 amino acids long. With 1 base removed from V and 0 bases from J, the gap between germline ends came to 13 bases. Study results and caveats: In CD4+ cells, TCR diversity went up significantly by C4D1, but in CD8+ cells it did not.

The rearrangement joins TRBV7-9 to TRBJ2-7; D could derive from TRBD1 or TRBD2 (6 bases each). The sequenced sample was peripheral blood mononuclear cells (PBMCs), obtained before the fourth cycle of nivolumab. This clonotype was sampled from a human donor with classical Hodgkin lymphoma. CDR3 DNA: TGTGCCAGCAGCTTAGGGTGGGGGGCCAGCTCCTACGAGCAGTACTTC. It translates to CASSLGWGASSYEQYF.